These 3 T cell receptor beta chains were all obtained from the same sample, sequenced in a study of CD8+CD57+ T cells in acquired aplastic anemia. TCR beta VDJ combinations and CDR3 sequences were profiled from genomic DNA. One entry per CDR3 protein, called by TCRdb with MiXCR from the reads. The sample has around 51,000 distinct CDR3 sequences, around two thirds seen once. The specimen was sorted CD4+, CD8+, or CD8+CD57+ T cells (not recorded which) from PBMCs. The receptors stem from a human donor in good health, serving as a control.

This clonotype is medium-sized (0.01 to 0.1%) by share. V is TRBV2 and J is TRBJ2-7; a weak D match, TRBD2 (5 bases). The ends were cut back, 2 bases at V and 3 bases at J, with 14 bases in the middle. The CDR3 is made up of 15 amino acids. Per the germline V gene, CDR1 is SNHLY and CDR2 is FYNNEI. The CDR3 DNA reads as TGTGCCAGCAGTGAATTGGGCGGGCCCATCTACGAGCAGTACTTC. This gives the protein CASSELGGPIYEQYF.

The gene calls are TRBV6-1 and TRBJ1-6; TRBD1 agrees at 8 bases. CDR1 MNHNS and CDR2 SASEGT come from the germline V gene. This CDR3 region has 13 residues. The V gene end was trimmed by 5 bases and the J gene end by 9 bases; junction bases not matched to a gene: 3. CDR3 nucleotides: TGTGCCAGCAGTACCGGGACAGGTTCACCCCTCCACTTT. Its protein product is CASSTGTGSPLHF.

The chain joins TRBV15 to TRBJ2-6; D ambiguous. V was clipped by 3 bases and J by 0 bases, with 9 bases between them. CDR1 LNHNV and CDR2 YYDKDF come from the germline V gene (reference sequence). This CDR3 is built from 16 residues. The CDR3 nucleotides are TGTGCCACCAGCAGTGGAGTCTCCTCTGGGGCCAACGTCCTGACTTTC. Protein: CATSSGVSSGANVLTF.